This TCR beta chain was identified during a study of beta chain features in type 1 diabetes. The germline CDR1 and CDR2 sequences are MGHDK and SYGVNS. This CDR3 contains 14 residues. The V gene lost 6 bases and the J gene lost 7 bases, with 19 bases spanning the gap. The sequenced template was cDNA made from the entire isolated RNA. Sequencing used immunoSEQ multiplex PCR; TCRdb keeps in-frame clones, though not all of them. The data contain 680,000 or so clones, around an eighth of them singletons. A remark on this clone: Its antigen is as yet unknown.

Findings of the study overall: Resolution of whether HLA type affects TCRB rearrangement was not achieved here. TCRB CDR3s from Type 1 diabetes patients were moderately but significantly shorter in all four CD4+ subsets.

This chain connects TRBV25-1 to TRBJ2-7; D may be TRBD1 or TRBD2 (6 bases each). The sample taken for sequencing was naive CD4+ T cells from blood. This receptor was taken from a man in his late teens or twenties with type 1 diabetes. The CDR3 DNA reads TGTGCCAGCAGAACACAGGGAGGTACGGGGGAGCAGTACTTC. The encoded protein is CASRTQGGTGEQYF.